Listed below are T cell receptor beta chains from one sample, sequenced in a study of long-term antiretroviral therapy in people with HIV. TCRdb's copy holds only in-frame clones and misses some; the assay was immunoSEQ multiplex PCR. The table includes fewer than 30,000 clones, around 86% detected once. The material sequenced was unsorted PBMCs, taken at the start of antiretroviral therapy, before treatment. The receptors here all came from a young woman with HIV. CDR3s include the opening cysteine and the closing phenylalanine or tryptophan. D genes are given only for firm matches. Part of the rows lack a size; the others show once, few, many or a class for expanded clones.

abundance: NA; j_gene: TRBJ1-5; v_gene: TRBV28; d_gene: NA; CDR3nt: TGTGCCAGCAGTTTACAGCTGGGCAATCAGCCCCAGCATTTT; CDR3aa: CASSLQLGNQPQHF
abundance: few; j_gene: TRBJ1-2; v_gene: TRBV5-1; d_gene: NA; CDR3nt: TGCGCCAGCAGCCCGGTTCCCCTCAGAGGCTACACCTTC; CDR3aa: CASSPVPLRGYTF
abundance: NA; j_gene: TRBJ1-1; v_gene: TRBV4-3; d_gene: NA; CDR3nt: TGCGCCAGCAGCCAAAGTGGGGGAACTGAAGCTTTCTTT; CDR3aa: CASSQSGGTEAFF
abundance: NA; j_gene: TRBJ2-1; v_gene: TRBV7-3; d_gene: TRBD2; CDR3nt: TGTGCCAGCAGCTTAGATCTTGGAGCGGGAGACGTATTCTTC; CDR3aa: CASSLDLGAGDVFF
abundance: NA; j_gene: TRBJ2-7; v_gene: TRBV7-9; d_gene: TRBD2; CDR3nt: TGTGCCAGCAGCTCAGAGTGGGCCAGCGGGAGGGATTCCTACGAGCAGTACTTC; CDR3aa: CASSSEWASGRDSYEQYF
abundance: NA; j_gene: TRBJ1-1; v_gene: TRBV18; d_gene: NA; CDR3nt: TGTGCCAGCTCCCCAGCCGTGGACACTGAAGCTTTCTTT; CDR3aa: CASSPAVDTEAFF
abundance: NA; j_gene: TRBJ2-7; v_gene: TRBV5-6; d_gene: TRBD2; CDR3nt: TGTGCCAGCAGCTTCGGACTAGCGGGCTACGAGCAGTACTTC; CDR3aa: CASSFGLAGYEQYF
abundance: once; j_gene: TRBJ2-5; v_gene: TRBV11-2; d_gene: NA; CDR3nt: TGTGCCAGCAGCCTTGGACCCTACCAAGAGACCCAGTACTTC; CDR3aa: CASSLGPYQETQYF
abundance: NA; j_gene: TRBJ2-7; v_gene: TRBV5-1; d_gene: TRBD1; CDR3nt: TGCGCCAGCAGCTCGGCCGACAGGGGTGCCTACGAGCAGTACTTC; CDR3aa: CASSSADRGAYEQYF
abundance: NA; j_gene: TRBJ2-7; v_gene: TRBV18; d_gene: NA; CDR3nt: TGTGCCAGCTCACCGAAGGAGGGGCACTACGAGCAGTACTTC; CDR3aa: CASSPKEGHYEQYF
abundance: NA; j_gene: TRBJ2-3; v_gene: TRBV29-1; d_gene: NA; CDR3nt: TGCAGCTCCGGGGTGCGGGGAAACTACGCAGATACGCAGTATTTT; CDR3aa: CSSGVRGNYADTQYF
abundance: NA; j_gene: TRBJ2-7; v_gene: TRBV30; d_gene: NA; CDR3nt: TGTGCCTGGACCCCCTATTCTCGTGGCGAGCAGTACTTC; CDR3aa: CAWTPYSRGEQYF
abundance: NA; j_gene: TRBJ2-7; v_gene: TRBV18; d_gene: NA; CDR3nt: TGTGCCAGCTCGGACCGCTTGGGGGTCGACTATGAGCAGTACTTC; CDR3aa: CASSDRLGVDYEQYF
abundance: few; j_gene: TRBJ2-7; v_gene: TRBV7-9; d_gene: TRBD1; CDR3nt: TGTGCCAGCAGTTCCGGGACAGATTCCTACGAGCAGTACTTC; CDR3aa: CASSSGTDSYEQYF
abundance: NA; j_gene: TRBJ2-3; v_gene: TRBV4-1; d_gene: TRBD2; CDR3nt: TGCGCCAGCAGCCAAGAAGGGCTAGCGGGAACAGATACGCAGTATTTT; CDR3aa: CASSQEGLAGTDTQYF